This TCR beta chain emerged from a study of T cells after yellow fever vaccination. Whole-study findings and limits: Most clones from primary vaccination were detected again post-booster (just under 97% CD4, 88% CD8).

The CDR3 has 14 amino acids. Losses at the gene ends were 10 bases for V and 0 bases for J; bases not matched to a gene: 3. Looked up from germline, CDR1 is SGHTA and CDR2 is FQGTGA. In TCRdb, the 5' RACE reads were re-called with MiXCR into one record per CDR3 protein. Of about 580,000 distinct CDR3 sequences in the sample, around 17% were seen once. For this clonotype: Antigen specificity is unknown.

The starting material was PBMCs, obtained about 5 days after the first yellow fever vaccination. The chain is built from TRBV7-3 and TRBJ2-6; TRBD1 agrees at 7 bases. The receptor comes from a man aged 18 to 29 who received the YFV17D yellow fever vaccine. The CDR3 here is CATGDSSGANVLTF. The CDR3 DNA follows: TGTGCCACAGGGGACAGCTCTGGGGCCAACGTCCTGACTTTC.